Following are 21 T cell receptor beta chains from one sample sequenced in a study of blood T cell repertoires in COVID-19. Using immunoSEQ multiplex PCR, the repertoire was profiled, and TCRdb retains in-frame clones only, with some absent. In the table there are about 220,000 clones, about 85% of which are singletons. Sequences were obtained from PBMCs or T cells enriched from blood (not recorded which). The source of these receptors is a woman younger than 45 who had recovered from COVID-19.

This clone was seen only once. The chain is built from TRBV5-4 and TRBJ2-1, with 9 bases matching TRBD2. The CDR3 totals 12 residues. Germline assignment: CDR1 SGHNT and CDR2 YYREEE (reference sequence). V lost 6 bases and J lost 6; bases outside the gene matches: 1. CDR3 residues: CASTRGGNEQFF. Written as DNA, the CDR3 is TGTGCCAGCACGCGGGGGGGCAATGAGCAGTTCTTC.

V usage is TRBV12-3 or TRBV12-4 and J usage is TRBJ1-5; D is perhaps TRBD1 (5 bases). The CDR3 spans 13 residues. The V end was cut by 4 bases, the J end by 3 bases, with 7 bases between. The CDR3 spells CASSSTVNQPQHF. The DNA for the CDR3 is TGTGCCAGCAGTTCGACAGTCAATCAGCCCCAGCATTTT.

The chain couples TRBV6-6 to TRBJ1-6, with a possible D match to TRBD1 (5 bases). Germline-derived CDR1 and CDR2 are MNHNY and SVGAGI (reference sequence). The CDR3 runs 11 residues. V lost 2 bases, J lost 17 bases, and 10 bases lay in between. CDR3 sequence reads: CASSYVDSFHF. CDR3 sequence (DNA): TGTGCCAGCAGTTACGTAGACAGCTTCCACTTT.

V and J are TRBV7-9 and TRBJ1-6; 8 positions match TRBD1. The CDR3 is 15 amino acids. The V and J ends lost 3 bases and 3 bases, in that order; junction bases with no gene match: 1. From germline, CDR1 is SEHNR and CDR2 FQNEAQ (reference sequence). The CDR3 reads CASSFGQGYNSPLHF. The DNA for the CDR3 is TGTGCCAGCAGCTTCGGACAGGGCTATAATTCACCCCTCCACTTT.

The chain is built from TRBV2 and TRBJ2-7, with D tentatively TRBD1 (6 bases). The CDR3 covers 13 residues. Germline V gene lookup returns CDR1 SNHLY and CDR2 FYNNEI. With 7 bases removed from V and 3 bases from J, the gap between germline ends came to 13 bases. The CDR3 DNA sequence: TGTGCCAGCACGGGACACCTCCTCTACGAGCAGTACTTC. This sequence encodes CASTGHLLYEQYF.

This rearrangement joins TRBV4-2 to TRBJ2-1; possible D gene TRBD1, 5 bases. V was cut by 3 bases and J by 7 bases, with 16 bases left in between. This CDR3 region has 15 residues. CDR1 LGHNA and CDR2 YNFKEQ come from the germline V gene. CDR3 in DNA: TGTGCCAGCAGCCACCGACAGCAGAGTAGGAATGAGCAGTTCTTC. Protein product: CASSHRQQSRNEQFF.

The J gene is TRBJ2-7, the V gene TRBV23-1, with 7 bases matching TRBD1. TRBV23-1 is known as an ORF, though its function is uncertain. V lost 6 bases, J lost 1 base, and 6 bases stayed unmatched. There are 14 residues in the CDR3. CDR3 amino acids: CASSPGTESYEQYF. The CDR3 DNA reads TGCGCCAGCAGCCCCGGGACAGAATCCTACGAGCAGTACTTC.

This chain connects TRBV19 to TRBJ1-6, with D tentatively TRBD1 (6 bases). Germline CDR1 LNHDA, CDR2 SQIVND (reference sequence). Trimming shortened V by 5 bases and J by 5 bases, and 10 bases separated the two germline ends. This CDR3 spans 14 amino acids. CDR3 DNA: TGTGCCAGTAGTCGGACAGCTAATAATTCACCCCTCCACTTT. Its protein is CASSRTANNSPLHF.

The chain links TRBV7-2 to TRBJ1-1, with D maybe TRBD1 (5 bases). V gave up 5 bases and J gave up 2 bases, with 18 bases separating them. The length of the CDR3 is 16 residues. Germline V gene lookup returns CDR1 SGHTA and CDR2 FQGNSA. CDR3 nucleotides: TGTGCCAGCAGCCCGCAAGCCTCAGGGATCAACACTGAAGCTTTCTTT. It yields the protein CASSPQASGINTEAFF.

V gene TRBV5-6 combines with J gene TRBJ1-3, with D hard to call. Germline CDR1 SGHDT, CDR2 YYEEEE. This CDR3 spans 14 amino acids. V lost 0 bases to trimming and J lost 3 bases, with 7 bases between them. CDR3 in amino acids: CASSLGPHGNTIYF. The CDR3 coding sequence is TGTGCCAGCAGCTTGGGGCCGCATGGAAACACCATATATTTT.

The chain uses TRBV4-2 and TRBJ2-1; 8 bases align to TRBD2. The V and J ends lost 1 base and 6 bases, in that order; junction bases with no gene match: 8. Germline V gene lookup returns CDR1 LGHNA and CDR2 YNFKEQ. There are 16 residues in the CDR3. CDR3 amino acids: CASSQGRASGRNEQFF. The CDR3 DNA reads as TGTGCCAGCAGCCAAGGAAGGGCTAGCGGGCGCAATGAGCAGTTCTTC.

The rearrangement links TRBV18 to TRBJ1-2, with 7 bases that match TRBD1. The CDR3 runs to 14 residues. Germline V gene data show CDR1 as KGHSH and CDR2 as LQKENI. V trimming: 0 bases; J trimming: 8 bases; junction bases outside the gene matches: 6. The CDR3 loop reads CASSPPYRGDGYTF. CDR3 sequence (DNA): TGTGCCAGCTCACCACCATACAGGGGAGACGGCTACACCTTC.

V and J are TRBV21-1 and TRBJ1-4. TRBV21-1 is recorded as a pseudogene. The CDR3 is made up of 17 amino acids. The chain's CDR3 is CASSKLPPGGDNEKLFF. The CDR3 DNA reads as TGTGCCAGCAGCAAACTGCCCCCGGGGGGGGATAATGAAAAACTGTTTTTT.

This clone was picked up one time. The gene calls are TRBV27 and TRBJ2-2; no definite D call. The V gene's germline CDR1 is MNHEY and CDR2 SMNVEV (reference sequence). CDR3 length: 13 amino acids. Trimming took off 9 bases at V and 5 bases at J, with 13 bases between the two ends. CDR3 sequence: CASKRGGTGELFF. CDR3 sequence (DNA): TGTGCCAGTAAACGAGGTGGGACCGGGGAGCTGTTTTTT.

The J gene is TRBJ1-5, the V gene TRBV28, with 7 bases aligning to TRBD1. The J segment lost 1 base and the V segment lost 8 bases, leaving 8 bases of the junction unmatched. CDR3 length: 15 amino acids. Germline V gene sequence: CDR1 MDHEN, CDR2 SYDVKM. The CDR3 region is CASGRQGGSNQPQHF. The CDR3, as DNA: TGTGCCAGCGGGAGACAGGGAGGAAGCAATCAGCCCCAGCATTTT.

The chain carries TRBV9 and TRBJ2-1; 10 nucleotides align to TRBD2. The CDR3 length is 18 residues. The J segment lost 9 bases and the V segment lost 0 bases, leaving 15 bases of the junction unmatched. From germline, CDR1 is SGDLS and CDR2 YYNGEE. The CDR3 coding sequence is TGTGCCAGCAGCGTAGGATTAAGGGATAGCGGGGGGTTTCCTGAGCAGTTCTTC. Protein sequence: CASSVGLRDSGGFPEQFF.

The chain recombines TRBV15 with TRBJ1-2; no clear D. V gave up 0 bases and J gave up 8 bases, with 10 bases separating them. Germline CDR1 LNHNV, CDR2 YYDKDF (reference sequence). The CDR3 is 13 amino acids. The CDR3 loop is CATSRDRGRGYTF. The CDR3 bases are TGTGCCACCAGCAGAGATCGGGGTAGGGGCTACACCTTC.

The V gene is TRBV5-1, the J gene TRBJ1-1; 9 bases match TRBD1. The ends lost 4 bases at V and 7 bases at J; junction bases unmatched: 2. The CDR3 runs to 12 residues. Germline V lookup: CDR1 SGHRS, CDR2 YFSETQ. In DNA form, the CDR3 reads TGCGCCAGCAGCGGACAGGGGAGTGAAGCTTTCTTT. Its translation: CASSGQGSEAFF.

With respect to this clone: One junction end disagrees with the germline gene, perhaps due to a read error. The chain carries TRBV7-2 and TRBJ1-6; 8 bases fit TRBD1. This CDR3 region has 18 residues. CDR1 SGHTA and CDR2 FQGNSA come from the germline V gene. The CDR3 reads CASSLALRTGRVNSPLHF. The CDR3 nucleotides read TGTGCCAGCAGCCTAGCGCTACGGACAGGGCGGGTAAATTCACCCCTCCACTTT.

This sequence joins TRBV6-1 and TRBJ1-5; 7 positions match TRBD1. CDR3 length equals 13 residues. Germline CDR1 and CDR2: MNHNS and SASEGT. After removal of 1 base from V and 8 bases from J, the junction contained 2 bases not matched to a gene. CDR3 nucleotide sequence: TGTGCCAGCAGTGAAGACAGGGGTAAGCCCCAGCATTTT. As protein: CASSEDRGKPQHF.

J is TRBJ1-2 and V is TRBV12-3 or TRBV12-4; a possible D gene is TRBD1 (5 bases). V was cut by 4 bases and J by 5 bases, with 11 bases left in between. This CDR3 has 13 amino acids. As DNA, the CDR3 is TGTGCCAGCAGTTACGGGGCGGGGTATGGCTACACCTTC. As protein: CASSYGAGYGYTF.